The 16 T cell receptor beta chains below were found in one sample sequenced in a study of blood T cell repertoires in COVID-19. The method was immunoSEQ multiplex PCR; TCRdb's version includes in-frame clones alone and lacks a portion of them. The top ten hold 1.5% to 2% of the sample, which has hundreds of thousands of clones, 70% to 90% seen once. The source material was PBMCs or T cells enriched from blood (not recorded which). Source of these receptors: a woman between 50 and 59 years old who had recovered from COVID-19.

This clone was observed once. The V gene is TRBV3-1 (or the pseudogene TRBV3-2), the J gene TRBJ1-3; 7 bases match TRBD1. Germline lookup yields CDR1 LGHDT and CDR2 YNNKEL (reference sequence). The V and J ends lost 1 base and 4 bases, in that order; junction bases with no gene match: 10. The CDR3 is 17 amino acids. The CDR3 DNA follows: TGTGCCAGCAGCCAAGGCCCTAACAGGGGACGAGGAAACACCATATATTTT. The encoded protein is CASSQGPNRGRGNTIYF.

This rearrangement joins TRBV7-9 to TRBJ2-3; the match to TRBD2 covers 12 bases. Germline CDR1 reads SEHNR; CDR2 reads FQNEAQ (reference sequence). The trim removed 5 bases at V and 2 bases at J, leaving 5 bases unmatched. This CDR3 comprises 16 residues. For the CDR3, the DNA is TGTGCCAGCAGCGTCGGACTAGCGGGGACCACAGATACGCAGTATTTT. It yields the protein CASSVGLAGTTDTQYF.

The V call is TRBV5-1, the J call TRBJ1-4; D gene ambiguous. This CDR3 is built from 15 residues. The germline V and J ends were trimmed by 4 bases and 3 bases, with 13 bases remaining between them. Per the germline V gene, CDR1 is SGHRS and CDR2 is YFSETQ. CDR3: CASSAEGTANEKLFF. Written as DNA, the CDR3 is TGCGCCAGCAGCGCAGAGGGTACCGCTAATGAAAAACTGTTTTTT.

The V gene is TRBV4-1, the J gene TRBJ2-7; D is unresolved. In germline, CDR1 is MGHRA, CDR2 YSYEKL. This CDR3 comprises 16 residues. The V end was cut by 6 bases, the J end by 6 bases, with 24 bases between. The CDR3 coding sequence is TGCGCCAGCAGACTACCCCCCGCGCGTCTACATTCCGAGCAGTACTTC. This sequence encodes CASRLPPARLHSEQYF.

The rearrangement uses TRBV21-1 and TRBJ1-1; the D segment call TRBD1 is taken from the table without a DNA check. TRBV21-1 has pseudogene status. The CDR3 runs 18 residues. The CDR3 region has the DNA TGTGCCAGCAGCAAAGGTCCGGGACAGGGGAAAATGAACACTGAAGCTTTCTTT. Encoded protein: CASSKGPGQGKMNTEAFF.

The CDR3 loop reads CASSEETGGNQPQHF. As DNA, the CDR3 is TGTGCCAGCAGTGAGGAAACAGGGGGAAATCAGCCCCAGCATTTT. This chain joins TRBV2 and TRBJ1-5; TRBD1 matches at 8 bases. Germline trimming cut 3 bases from V and 4 bases from J; bases unmatched to any gene: 5. CDR1 SNHLY and CDR2 FYNNEI come from the germline V gene. This CDR3 is 15 amino acids long.

V is TRBV5-1 and J is TRBJ2-6; 7 bases agree with TRBD1. This CDR3 contains 17 residues. The trim removed 3 bases at V and 3 bases at J, leaving 9 bases unmatched. CDR1 is SGHRS and CDR2 is YFSETQ in the germline V gene. The CDR3 nucleotides are TGCGCCAGCAGCTATGTGACAGGGTTTTATGGGGCCAACGTCCTGACTTTC. Protein: CASSYVTGFYGANVLTF. Filled out from reference TRBV5-1 and TRBJ2-6, the complete variable domain reads KAGVTQTPRYLIKTRGQQVTLSCSPISGHRSVSWYQQTPGQGLQFLFEYFSETQRNKGNFPGRFSGRQFSNSRSEMNVSTLELGDSALYLCASSYVTGFYGANVLTFGAGSRLTVL.

The rearrangement uses TRBV6-1 and TRBJ2-1; the match to TRBD2 covers 10 bases. The junction had 9 bases not matched to a gene; V was cut back by 1 base and J by 6 bases. The length of the CDR3 is 17 residues. Germline loops: CDR1 MNHNS, CDR2 SASEGT. In DNA, the CDR3 is TGTGCCAGCAGTGAAGGGGAGAGGCTAGCGGGAGCCAATGAGCAGTTCTTC. Its protein is CASSEGERLAGANEQFF.

The V and J genes are TRBV19 and TRBJ2-1, with TRBD2 identical over 7 bases. Trimming removed 7 bases from V and 1 base from J; junction bases left unmatched: 10. There are 16 residues in the CDR3. In germline, CDR1 is LNHDA, CDR2 SQIVND (reference sequence). The CDR3 coding sequence is TGTGCCAGTAAGGGTACTAGCGCGAATTCCTACAATGAGCAGTTCTTC. The encoded protein is CASKGTSANSYNEQFF.

This clone was seen a handful of times. The genes are TRBV19 and TRBJ2-1; 10 positions match TRBD2. Germline CDR1 is LNHDA and CDR2 is SQIVND (reference sequence). J gave up 6 bases and V 4 bases, and 9 bases lay outside the gene matches. The CDR3 is 16 amino acids. CDR3 in amino acids: CASSTPLAGVFNEQFF. The CDR3 DNA reads TGTGCCAGTAGTACCCCCCTAGCGGGAGTTTTCAATGAGCAGTTCTTC.

This clone appeared once. The V and J genes are TRBV11-2 and TRBJ2-7; the D gene is possibly TRBD2 (5 bases). This CDR3 spans 16 amino acids. Germline V gives CDR1 SGHAT, CDR2 FQNNGV. The ends were cut back, 5 bases at V and 2 bases at J, with 19 bases in the middle. In DNA form, the CDR3 reads TGTGCCAGCAGCCCCCGCGGGCGAGGTTTGACCTACGAGCAGTACTTC. Amino acids: CASSPRGRGLTYEQYF.

The chain carries TRBV5-6 and TRBJ1-4, with D possibly being TRBD1 (5 bases). V was shortened by 2 bases and J by 8 bases, with 16 bases between the two germline ends. The germline V gene encodes CDR1 SGHDT and CDR2 YYEEEE. The CDR3 covers 15 residues. The CDR3 reads CASSLRSGQGEKLFF. In nucleotides, the CDR3 is TGTGCCAGCAGCTTAAGATCTGGGCAGGGAGAAAAACTGTTTTTT. Filled out from reference TRBV5-6 and TRBJ1-4, the complete variable domain reads DAGVTQSPTHLIKTRGQQVTLRCSPKSGHDTVSWYQQALGQGPQFIFQYYEEEERQRGNFPDRFSGHQFPNYSSELNVNALLLGDSALYLCASSLRSGQGEKLFFGSGTQLSVL.

The count of this clone is one. The chain uses TRBV18 and TRBJ2-1; TRBD1 agrees at 9 bases. Germline loops: CDR1 KGHSH, CDR2 LQKENI. With 3 bases clipped from V and 4 bases from J, the junction kept 7 bases outside the gene matches. The CDR3 loop spans 16 amino acids. Written as DNA, the CDR3 is TGTGCCAGCTCACCCCACCCCGGACAGGGGTACAATGAGCAGTTCTTC. Its translation is CASSPHPGQGYNEQFF.

V is TRBV6-5 and J is TRBJ1-6, with a tentative D call TRBD1 (6 bases). CDR1 is MNHEY and CDR2 is SVGAGI in the germline V gene. The CDR3 consists of 16 residues. Trimming stripped 1 base from V and 7 bases from J, with 14 bases between. For the CDR3, the DNA is TGTGCCAGCAGTTACTTCTCAGGGGCTACGAATTCACCCCTCCACTTT. Translation: CASSYFSGATNSPLHF.

This clone came up a few times. This chain joins TRBV28 and TRBJ1-1; weak D call: TRBD1 (5 bases). The CDR3 loop spans 12 amino acids. V lost 8 bases and J lost 7, with 14 bases in between. Germline V gene data show CDR1 as MDHEN and CDR2 as SYDVKM. The CDR3: CASGGGRVEAFF. CDR3 in DNA: TGTGCCAGCGGGGGGGGAAGGGTTGAAGCTTTCTTT.

The rearrangement links TRBV3-1 (or the pseudogene TRBV3-2) to TRBJ2-3, with 11 bases identical to TRBD1. V trimming: 3 bases; J trimming: 6 bases; junction bases outside the gene matches: 5. The CDR3 consists of 15 residues. CDR1 is LGHDT, CDR2 YNNKEL, per germline (reference sequence). CDR3 DNA sequence: TGTGCCAGCAGCCACCTGGACAGGGGGCTTGATACGCAGTATTTT. It encodes CASSHLDRGLDTQYF.